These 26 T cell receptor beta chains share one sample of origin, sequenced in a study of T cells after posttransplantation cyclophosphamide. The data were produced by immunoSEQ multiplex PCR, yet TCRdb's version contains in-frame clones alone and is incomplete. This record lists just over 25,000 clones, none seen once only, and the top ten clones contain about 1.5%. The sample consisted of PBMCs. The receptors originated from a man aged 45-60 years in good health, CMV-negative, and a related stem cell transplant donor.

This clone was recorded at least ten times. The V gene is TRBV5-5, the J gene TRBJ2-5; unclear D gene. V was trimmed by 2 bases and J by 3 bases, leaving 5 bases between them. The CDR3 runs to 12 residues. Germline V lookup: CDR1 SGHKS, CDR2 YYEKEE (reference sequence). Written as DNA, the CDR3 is TGTGCCAGCAGCTTTGTCGAAGAGACCCAGTACTTC. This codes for CASSFVEETQYF.

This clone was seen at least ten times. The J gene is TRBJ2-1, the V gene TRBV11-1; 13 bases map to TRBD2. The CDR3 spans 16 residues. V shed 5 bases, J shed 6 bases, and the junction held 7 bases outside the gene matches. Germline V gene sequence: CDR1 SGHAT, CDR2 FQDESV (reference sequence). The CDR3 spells CASSPRLAGGRNEQFF. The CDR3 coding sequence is TGTGCCAGCAGCCCCAGACTAGCGGGGGGACGCAATGAGCAGTTCTTC.

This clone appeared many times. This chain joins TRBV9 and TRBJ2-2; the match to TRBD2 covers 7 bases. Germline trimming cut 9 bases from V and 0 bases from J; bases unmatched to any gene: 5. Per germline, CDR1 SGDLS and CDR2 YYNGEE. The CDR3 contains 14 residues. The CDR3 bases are TGTGCCACCCGAGCGGGATCGAACACCGGGGAGCTGTTTTTT. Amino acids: CATRAGSNTGELFF.

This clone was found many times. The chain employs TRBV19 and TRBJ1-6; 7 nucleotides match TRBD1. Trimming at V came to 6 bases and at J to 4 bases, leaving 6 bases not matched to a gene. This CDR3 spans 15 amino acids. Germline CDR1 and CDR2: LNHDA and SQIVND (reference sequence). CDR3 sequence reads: CASSRTGQYNSPLHF. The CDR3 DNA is TGTGCCAGTAGCCGTACGGGACAGTATAATTCACCCCTCCACTTT.

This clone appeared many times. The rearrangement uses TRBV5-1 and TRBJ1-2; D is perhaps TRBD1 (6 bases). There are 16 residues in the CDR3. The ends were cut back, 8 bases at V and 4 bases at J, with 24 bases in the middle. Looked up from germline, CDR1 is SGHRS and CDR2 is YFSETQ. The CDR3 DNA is TGCGCCAGTCATATGGGGGCCAGGGATCCATTCTATGGCTACACCTTC. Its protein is CASHMGARDPFYGYTF.

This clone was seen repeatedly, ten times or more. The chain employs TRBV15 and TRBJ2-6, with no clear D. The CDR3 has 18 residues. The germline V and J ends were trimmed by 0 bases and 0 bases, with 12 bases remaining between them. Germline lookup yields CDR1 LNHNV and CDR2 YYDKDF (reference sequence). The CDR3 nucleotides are TGTGCCACCAGCAGAGATCTGGGCAGCCACTCTGGGGCCAACGTCCTGACTTTC. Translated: CATSRDLGSHSGANVLTF.

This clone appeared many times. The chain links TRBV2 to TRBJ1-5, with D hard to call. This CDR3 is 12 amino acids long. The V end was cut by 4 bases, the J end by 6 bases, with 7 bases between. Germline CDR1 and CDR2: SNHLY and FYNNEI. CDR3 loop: CASSVSVQPQHF. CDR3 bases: TGTGCCAGCAGTGTATCCGTTCAGCCCCAGCATTTT.

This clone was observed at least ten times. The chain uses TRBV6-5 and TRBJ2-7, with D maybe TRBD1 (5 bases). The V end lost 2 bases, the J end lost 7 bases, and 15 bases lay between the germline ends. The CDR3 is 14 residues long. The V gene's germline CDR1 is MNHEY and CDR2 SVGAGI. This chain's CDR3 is CASSYAGRAAEQYF. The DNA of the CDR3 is TGTGCCAGCAGTTACGCCGGCAGGGCGGCGGAGCAGTACTTC.

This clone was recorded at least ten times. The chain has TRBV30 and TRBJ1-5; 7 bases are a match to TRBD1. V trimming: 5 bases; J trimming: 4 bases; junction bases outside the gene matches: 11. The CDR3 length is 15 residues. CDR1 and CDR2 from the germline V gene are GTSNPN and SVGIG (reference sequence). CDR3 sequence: CAWGTRGQYNQPQHF. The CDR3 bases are TGTGCCTGGGGGACTAGGGGACAGTATAATCAGCCCCAGCATTTT.

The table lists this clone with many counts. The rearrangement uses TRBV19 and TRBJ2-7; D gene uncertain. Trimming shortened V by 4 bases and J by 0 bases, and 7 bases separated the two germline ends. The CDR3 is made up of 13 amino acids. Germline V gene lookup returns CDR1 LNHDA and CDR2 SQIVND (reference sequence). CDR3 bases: TGTGCCAGTAGTACGAGTCTCTCCTACGAGCAGTACTTC. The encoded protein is CASSTSLSYEQYF.

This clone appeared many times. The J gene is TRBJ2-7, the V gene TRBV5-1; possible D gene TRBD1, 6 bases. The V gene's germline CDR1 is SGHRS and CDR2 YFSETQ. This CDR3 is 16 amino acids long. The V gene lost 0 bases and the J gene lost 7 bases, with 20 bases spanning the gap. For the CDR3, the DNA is TGCGCCAGCAGCTTGGTTCCCGGGACAACCTCGGGAGAGCAGTACTTC. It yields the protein CASSLVPGTTSGEQYF. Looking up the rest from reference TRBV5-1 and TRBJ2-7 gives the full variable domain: KAGVTQTPRYLIKTRGQQVTLSCSPISGHRSVSWYQQTPGQGLQFLFEYFSETQRNKGNFPGRFSGRQFSNSRSEMNVSTLELGDSALYLCASSLVPGTTSGEQYFGPGTRLTVT.

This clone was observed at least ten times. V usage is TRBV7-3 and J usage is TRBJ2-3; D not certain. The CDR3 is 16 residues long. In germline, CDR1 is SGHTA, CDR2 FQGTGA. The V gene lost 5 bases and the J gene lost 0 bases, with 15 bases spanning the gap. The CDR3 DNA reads TGTGCCAGCAGCCCCGAACGAACTCTCAGCACAGATACGCAGTATTTT. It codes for CASSPERTLSTDTQYF.

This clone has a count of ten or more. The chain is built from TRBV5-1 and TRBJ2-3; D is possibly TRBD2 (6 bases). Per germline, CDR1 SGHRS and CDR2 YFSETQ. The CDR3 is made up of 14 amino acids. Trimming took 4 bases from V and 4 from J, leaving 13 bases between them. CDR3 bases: TGCGCCAGCAGCCTCGGGACTCGGGCAGATACGCAGTATTTT. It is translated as CASSLGTRADTQYF.

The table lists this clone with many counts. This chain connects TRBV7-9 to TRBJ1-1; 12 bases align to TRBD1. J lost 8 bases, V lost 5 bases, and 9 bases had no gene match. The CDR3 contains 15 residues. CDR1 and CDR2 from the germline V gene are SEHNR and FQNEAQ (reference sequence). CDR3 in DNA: TGTGCCAGCAGCACCCCCGGGACAGGGGGCGCAGAAGCTTTCTTT. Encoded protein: CASSTPGTGGAEAFF.

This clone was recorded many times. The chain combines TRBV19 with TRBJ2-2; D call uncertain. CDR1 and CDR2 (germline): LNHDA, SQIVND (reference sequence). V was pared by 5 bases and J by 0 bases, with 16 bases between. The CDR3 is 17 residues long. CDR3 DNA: TGTGCCAGTAGTTCTAGGAGTTGGCCCCCGAACACCGGGGAGCTGTTTTTT. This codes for CASSSRSWPPNTGELFF.

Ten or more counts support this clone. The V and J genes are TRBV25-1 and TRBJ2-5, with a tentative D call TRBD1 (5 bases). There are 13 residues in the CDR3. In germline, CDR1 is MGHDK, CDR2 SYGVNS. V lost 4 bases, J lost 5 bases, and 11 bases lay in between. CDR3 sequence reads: CASSAQGRETQYF. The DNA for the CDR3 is TGTGCCAGCAGTGCCCAGGGCAGGGAGACCCAGTACTTC. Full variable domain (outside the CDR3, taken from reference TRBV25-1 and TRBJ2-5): EADIYQTPRYLVIGTGKKITLECSQTMGHDKMYWYQQDPGMELHLIHYSYGVNSTEKGDLSSESTVSRIRTEHFPLTLESARPSHTSQYLCASSAQGRETQYFGPGTRLLVL.

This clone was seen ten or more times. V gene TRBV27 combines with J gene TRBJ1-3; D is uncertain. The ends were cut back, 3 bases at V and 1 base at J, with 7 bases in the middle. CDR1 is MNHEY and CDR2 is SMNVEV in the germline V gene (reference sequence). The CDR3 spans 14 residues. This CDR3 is CASSFAGSGNTIYF. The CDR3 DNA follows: TGTGCCAGCAGTTTCGCCGGTTCTGGAAACACCATATATTTT.

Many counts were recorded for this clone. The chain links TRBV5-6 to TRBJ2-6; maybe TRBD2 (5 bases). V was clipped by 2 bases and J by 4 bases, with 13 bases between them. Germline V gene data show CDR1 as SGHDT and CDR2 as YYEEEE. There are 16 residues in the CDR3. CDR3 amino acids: CASSFRRELGANVLTF. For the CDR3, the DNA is TGTGCCAGCAGCTTTAGACGGGAACTCGGGGCCAACGTCCTGACTTTC.

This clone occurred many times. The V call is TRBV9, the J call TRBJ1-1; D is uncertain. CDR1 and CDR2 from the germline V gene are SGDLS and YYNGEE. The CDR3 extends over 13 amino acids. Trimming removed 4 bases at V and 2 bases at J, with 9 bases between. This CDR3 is CASSPLLNTEAFF. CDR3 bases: TGTGCCAGCAGCCCCCTACTAAACACTGAAGCTTTCTTT. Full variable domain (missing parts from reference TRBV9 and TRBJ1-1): DSGVTQTPKHLITATGQRVTLRCSPRSGDLSVYWYQQSLDQGLQFLIQYYNGEERAKGNILERFSAQQFPDLHSELNLSSLELGDSALYFCASSPLLNTEAFFGQGTRLTVV.

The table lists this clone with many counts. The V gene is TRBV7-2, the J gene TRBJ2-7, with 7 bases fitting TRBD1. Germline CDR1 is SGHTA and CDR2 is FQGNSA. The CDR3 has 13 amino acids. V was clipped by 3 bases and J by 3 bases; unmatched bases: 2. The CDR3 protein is CASSFDRDYEQYF. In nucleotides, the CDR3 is TGTGCCAGCAGCTTTGACAGGGACTACGAGCAGTACTTC.

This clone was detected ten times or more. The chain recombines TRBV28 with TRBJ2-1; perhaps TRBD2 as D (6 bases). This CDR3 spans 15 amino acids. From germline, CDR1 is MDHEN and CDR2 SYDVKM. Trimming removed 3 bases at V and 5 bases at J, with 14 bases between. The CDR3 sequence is CASSLGSGGHNEQFF. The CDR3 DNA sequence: TGTGCCAGCAGTTTGGGTAGCGGAGGCCACAATGAGCAGTTCTTC. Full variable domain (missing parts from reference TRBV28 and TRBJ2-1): DVKVTQSSRYLVKRTGEKVFLECVQDMDHENMFWYRQDPGLGLRLIYFSYDVKMKEKGDIPEGYSVSREKKERFSLILESASTNQTSMYLCASSLGSGGHNEQFFGPGTRLTVL.

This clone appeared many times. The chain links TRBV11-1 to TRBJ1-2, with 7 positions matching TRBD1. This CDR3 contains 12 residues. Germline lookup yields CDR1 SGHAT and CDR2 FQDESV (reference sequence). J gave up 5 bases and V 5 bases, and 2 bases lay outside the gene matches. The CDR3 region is CASSPGQYGYTF. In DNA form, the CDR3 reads TGTGCCAGCAGCCCGGGACAGTATGGCTACACCTTC.

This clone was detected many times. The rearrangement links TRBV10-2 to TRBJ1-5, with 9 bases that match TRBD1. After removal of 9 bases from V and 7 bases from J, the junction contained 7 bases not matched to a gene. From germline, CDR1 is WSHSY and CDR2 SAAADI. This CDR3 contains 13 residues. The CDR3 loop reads CARGGDREQPQHF. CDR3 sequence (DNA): TGCGCCAGGGGGGGGGACAGGGAACAGCCCCAGCATTTT.

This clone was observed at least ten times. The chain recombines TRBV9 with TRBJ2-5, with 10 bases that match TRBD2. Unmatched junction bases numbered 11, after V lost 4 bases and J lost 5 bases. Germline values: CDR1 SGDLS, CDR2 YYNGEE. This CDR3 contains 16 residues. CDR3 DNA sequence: TGTGCCAGCAGCCCCGGCCTAGCGGGGGCGGGGGAGACCCAGTACTTC. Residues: CASSPGLAGAGETQYF. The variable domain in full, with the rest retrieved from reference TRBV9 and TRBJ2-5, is DSGVTQTPKHLITATGQRVTLRCSPRSGDLSVYWYQQSLDQGLQFLIQYYNGEERAKGNILERFSAQQFPDLHSELNLSSLELGDSALYFCASSPGLAGAGETQYFGPGTRLLVL.

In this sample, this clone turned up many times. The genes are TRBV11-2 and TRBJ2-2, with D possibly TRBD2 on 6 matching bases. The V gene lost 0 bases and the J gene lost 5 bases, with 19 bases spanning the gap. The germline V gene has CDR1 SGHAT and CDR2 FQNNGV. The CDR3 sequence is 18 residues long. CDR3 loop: CASSLDYKSEEGTGELFF. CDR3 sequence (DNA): TGTGCCAGCAGCTTAGATTATAAAAGCGAGGAGGGAACCGGGGAGCTGTTTTTT.

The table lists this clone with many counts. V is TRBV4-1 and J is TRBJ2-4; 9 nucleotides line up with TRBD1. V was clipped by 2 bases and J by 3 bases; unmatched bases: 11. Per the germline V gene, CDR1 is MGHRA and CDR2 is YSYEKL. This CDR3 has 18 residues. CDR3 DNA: TGCGCCAGCAGCCAATCCCACAGGGGGCAAAGCGGCAAAAACATTCAGTACTTC. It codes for CASSQSHRGQSGKNIQYF.